What follows describes a single TCR beta chain. Antigen unknown. At one boundary the junction diverges from the germline segment, which might be a read error. Germline values: CDR1 SEHNR, CDR2 FQNEAQ (reference sequence). The CDR3 sequence is 16 residues long. The data were obtained in a study of cytomegalovirus exposure and HLA in healthy donors. The primer mix had 60 Vbeta and 13 Jbeta primers. This table comes from immunoSEQ multiplex PCR, and its TCRdb copy is limited to in-frame clones, with some not included. Among approximately 120,000 clones listed, approximately 89% were seen once. Study-wide points: Follow-up analysis later connected one missense variant in DCLRE1C with trimming of TCR beta V- and J-genes. Association of roughly 18,000 TCR beta sequences with HLA alleles was found at 0.05 false discovery rate in a later analysis.

There were likely unrecorded immune exposures, though donors were nominally healthy when sampled. The V call is TRBV7-9, the J call TRBJ1-2; D is uncertain. The specimen was PBMCs. The TCR originated in a woman aged 25 to 39 in good health and CMV-seropositive. CDR3 DNA: TGTTCCAGCAACCCGTCCGGGTCCTACGGAGACTATGGCTACACCTTC. Its protein is CSSNPSGSYGDYGYTF.